A selection of T cell receptor beta chains follows, all from one sample in a study of CD8 T cells in Susac syndrome. MiXCR was run by TCRdb on the immunoSEQ multiplex PCR reads, yielding one entry per CDR3 protein. The sample comprises roughly 150,000 distinct CDR3 sequences, roughly 95% of which are singletons, and around 0.13% rests with the top ten. Sequenced input: CD4+ T cells from PBMCs. These receptors came from a human donor in good health. CDR3s leave out the opening cysteine and the closing phenylalanine or tryptophan. Fields, in order: D gene, V gene, CDR3 protein. D genes are given only for firm matches.

NA,TRBV27,ASSSRTDTQY
TRBD1,TRBV2,ASKDRGRDTEAF
TRBD2,TRBV20-1,SARGLARYNEQF
TRBD2,TRBV13,ASSPRTSGHTDTQY
TRBD2,TRBV12-3/TRBV12-4,ASRRIAGETQY
NA,TRBV5-6,ASSLQGAYYGYT
NA,TRBV3-1,ASSQGPSPGYT
NA,TRBV20-1,SARDRAAYGYT
NA,TRBV9,ASSVVGEEASPLH
TRBD1,TRBV2,ASSEGLDRGRWGVEAF
NA,TRBV15,ATSREDPGTDTQY
NA,TRBV10-3,AIRGARQNTGELF
NA,TRBV20-1,SATSHSSQY
TRBD1,TRBV5-1,ASVTGTGANVLT
TRBD1,TRBV12-3/TRBV12-4,ASSQRTGGTAF
NA,TRBV20-1,SAPKGGGDEQY
NA,TRBV18,ASSPLPVNTEAF
TRBD2,TRBV10-1,ASSESGLAETQY
NA,TRBV3-1,ASSENTLGSPLH
NA,TRBV5-1,ASSLGPSGINQPQH
TRBD2,TRBV5-4,ASSRSGGYDEQF
NA,TRBV4-1,ASSRLGISTDTQY
TRBD1,TRBV4-1,ASSQPGQGNEKLF
TRBD1,TRBV5-1,ASALTGNLNTEAF
NA,TRBV3-1,ASSQDLGGYEQY
TRBD1,TRBV4-1,ASSQAGQGDQPQH
NA,TRBV10-3,AISPRSNTGELF
NA,TRBV20-1,SARDYRSGGYT
NA,TRBV9,ASSPDPSTQY
NA,TRBV5-1,ASSLGTTNTGELF
TRBD2,TRBV7-9,ASSAGRLAVRSDTQY
TRBD2,TRBV2,ASNLRRLAGFEQY
NA,TRBV29-1,SVKAGGNVLT
NA,TRBV9,ASSVEAAGETQY
NA,TRBV5-1,ASSLEQRIYT
TRBD1,TRBV5-8,ASRPRGPRAQRSMNTEAF
NA,TRBV10-1,ASPLRQGNGYT
NA,TRBV23-1,ASSQICYEQY
NA,TRBV5-4,ASSLVRGANTEAF
TRBD1,TRBV30,AWSIGTVNTIY
NA,TRBV9,ASSVSLTDTQY
NA,TRBV14,ASSLRGRGEKLF
NA,TRBV11-1,ASSLGTIYSYEQY
NA,TRBV19,ASSNMEYSPLH
NA,TRBV6-5,ASSSRVSGYT
TRBD2,TRBV19,ASSILRTSGGADTQY
TRBD2,TRBV9,ASSPSGGRGGTDTQY
NA,TRBV14,ASSQDWGDGYT
NA,TRBV24-1,ATSGWTGELF
NA,TRBV20-1,SGEGGTDTQY
NA,TRBV12-3/TRBV12-4,ASSEDRRLST
NA,TRBV10-3,ATGERDTIY
NA,TRBV7-2,ASSLVGRGGYGYT